Shown below are 25 T cell receptor beta chains from a single sample sequenced in a study of regulatory T cells in long-lasting Graves disease. Time point of the sample: persistent/refractory GD, antithyroid drugs over 5 years with positive TRAb. Following extraction of RNA from PBMCs, that RNA was used to make the TCR library. Arm-PCR of CDR3 regions with iRepertoire HTBI primers generated TCR beta libraries. TCRdb called the multiplex PCR reads again in MiXCR, with one record for every CDR3 protein. The sample contains 430,000 or so distinct CDR3 sequences, around 20% of which appear only once. The sequences come from peripheral blood mononuclear cells (PBMCs), collected when the disease was refractory, from a patient treated with antithyroid drugs. Source of these receptors: a female donor with Graves disease.

This clonotype was detected only a few times. The chain couples TRBV30 to TRBJ1-5; the D is unclear. V lost 4 bases and J 3 bases, leaving 10 bases between the germline ends. The CDR3 has 13 residues. The germline V gene has CDR1 GTSNPN and CDR2 SVGIG (reference sequence). DNA of the CDR3: TGTGCCTGGAAATGGACGGTCAATCAGCCCCAGCATTTT. Its translation: CAWKWTVNQPQHF.

This clonotype was found a few times. A much bigger clone sits one base away, suggesting this may be a read error. The chain has TRBV5-5 and TRBJ1-1; the D gene is possibly TRBD1 (5 bases). The CDR3 loop spans 13 amino acids. The V gene's germline CDR1 is SGHKS and CDR2 YYEKEE (reference sequence). With 0 bases removed from V and 3 bases from J, the gap between germline ends came to 6 bases. CDR3 sequence: CASSLATDTEAFF. In DNA form, the CDR3 reads TGTGCCAGCAGCTTGGCGACAGACACTGAAGCTTTCTTT.

This sequence joins TRBV6-1 and TRBJ2-1, with TRBD2 matching 10 bases. CDR1 is MNHNS, CDR2 SASEGT, per germline. J gave up 5 bases and V 1 base, and 8 bases lay outside the gene matches. There are 17 residues in the CDR3. The DNA of the CDR3 is TGTGCCAGCAGTGAAGGAGTAGCGGGAGGCATTAACAATGAGCAGTTCTTC. As protein: CASSEGVAGGINNEQFF.

The V and J genes are TRBV7-9 and TRBJ2-2; no clear D. V shed 3 bases and J shed 5 bases, with 25 bases lying between them. The CDR3 sequence is 19 residues long. Germline V CDR1 and CDR2: SEHNR, FQNEAQ (reference sequence). The CDR3 spells CASSFDQWVGVTLTGELFF. The CDR3 bases are TGTGCCAGCAGCTTCGACCAATGGGTTGGAGTAACATTGACCGGGGAGCTGTTTTTT.

This clonotype was observed at least ten times. The V and J genes are TRBV7-9 and TRBJ2-5; 8 nucleotides match TRBD2. This CDR3 has 15 amino acids. Per germline, CDR1 SEHNR and CDR2 FQNEAQ (reference sequence). V lost 2 bases to trimming and J lost 5 bases; unmatched junction nucleotides: 7. CDR3 coding DNA: TGTGCCAGCAGCTTATTCGGGAGGGCCCGGGAGACCCAGTACTTC. It codes for CASSLFGRARETQYF.

This chain connects TRBV12-3 or TRBV12-4 to TRBJ2-2, with a tentative D call TRBD2 (6 bases). V lost 6 bases, J lost 2 bases, and 13 bases lay in between. The CDR3 spans 15 residues. In DNA, the CDR3 is TGTGCCAGCAGGCCTAGGGACTCAAACACCGGGGAGCTGTTTTTT. As protein: CASRPRDSNTGELFF.

This clonotype came up many times. This chain joins TRBV28 and TRBJ2-7; 12 bases agree with TRBD2. The CDR3 length is 16 residues. J gave up 2 bases and V 0 bases, and 2 bases lay outside the gene matches. CDR1 MDHEN and CDR2 SYDVKM come from the germline V gene. The CDR3 DNA reads as TGTGCCAGCAGTTTATGGAGACTAGCGGGAGCCTACGAGCAGTACTTC. Translating gives CASSLWRLAGAYEQYF.

The chain recombines TRBV2 with TRBJ2-1; 10 bases are a match to TRBD2. This CDR3 spans 15 amino acids. Germline assignment: CDR1 SNHLY and CDR2 FYNNEI. The junction had 6 bases not matched to a gene; V was cut back by 6 bases and J by 4 bases. The CDR3 region has the DNA TGTGCCAGCAGGTCGAAACTAGCGGGGTACAATGAGCAGTTCTTC. Its protein product is CASRSKLAGYNEQFF.

This clonotype was found a few times. The J gene is TRBJ2-7, the V gene TRBV20-1; TRBD1 is a possible D gene (6 bases). This CDR3 comprises 16 residues. The germline V and J ends were trimmed by 1 base and 3 bases, with 19 bases remaining between them. Germline V lookup: CDR1 DFQATT, CDR2 SNEGSKA (reference sequence). The CDR3 DNA sequence: TGCAGTGCTAGAGTAGAACCCGACAGGTCCTTCTACGAGCAGTACTTC. Residues: CSARVEPDRSFYEQYF.

Only a few counts were recorded for this clonotype. The CDR3: CASSGWGTEAFF. The DNA for the CDR3 is TGTGCCAGCAGCGGGTGGGGCACTGAAGCTTTCTTT. V usage is TRBV9 and J usage is TRBJ1-1; D gene unclear. The CDR3 is 12 amino acids. Germline values: CDR1 SGDLS, CDR2 YYNGEE. The germline V and J ends were trimmed by 3 bases and 4 bases, with 7 bases remaining between them.

The chain recombines TRBV7-9 with TRBJ2-1; possible D gene TRBD2, 6 bases. Trimming removed 3 bases from V and 0 bases from J, with 18 bases in between. CDR1 is SEHNR, CDR2 FQNEAQ, per germline (reference sequence). CDR3 size: 18 residues. The CDR3 sequence: CASSFRLDRSSSYNEQFF. The CDR3 coding sequence is TGTGCCAGCAGCTTCCGACTAGACCGCTCAAGCTCCTACAATGAGCAGTTCTTC.

This clonotype was detected many times. This chain uses TRBV12-3 or TRBV12-4 with TRBJ1-6; D call uncertain. Trimming pared 3 bases from V and 5 bases from J, leaving 8 bases between. The CDR3 has 14 amino acids. The CDR3 loop is CASSFREDNSPLHF. The CDR3 DNA sequence: TGTGCCAGCAGTTTCCGAGAAGATAATTCACCCCTCCACTTT.

This clonotype was detected ten times or more. The gene calls are TRBV7-2 and TRBJ2-7; perhaps TRBD2 as D (6 bases). CDR3 length equals 16 residues. Trimming stripped 5 bases from V and 1 base from J, with 18 bases between. CDR1 and CDR2 (germline): SGHTA, FQGNSA. The CDR3 DNA reads TGTGCCAGCAGCCCCCGAGGCGGGACGGGGTCCTACGAGCAGTACTTC. Its translation: CASSPRGGTGSYEQYF.

Only a few counts were recorded for this clonotype. The gene calls are TRBV27 and TRBJ2-7, with TRBD2 matching 7 bases. V shed 0 bases and J 3 bases; nucleotides not matched to a gene: 5. Per germline, CDR1 MNHEY and CDR2 SMNVEV (reference sequence). The CDR3 contains 15 residues. CDR3 DNA: TGTGCCAGCAGTTTATCGATTGGACTAGTCTACGAGCAGTACTTC. Amino acids: CASSLSIGLVYEQYF.

This clonotype has ten or more counts. The V call is TRBV2, the J call TRBJ2-6; perhaps D is TRBD1 or TRBD2 (5 bases each). Per the germline V gene, CDR1 is SNHLY and CDR2 is FYNNEI. The ends were cut back, 6 bases at V and 1 base at J, with 22 bases in the middle. This CDR3 is built from 19 residues. The CDR3 spells CASSKSTGTYTSGANVLTF. In DNA, the CDR3 is TGTGCCAGCAGCAAATCGACCGGGACGTACACTTCTGGGGCCAACGTCCTGACTTTC.

This clonotype was picked up many times. The chain carries TRBV20-1 and TRBJ2-2; D possibly corresponds to TRBD2 (6 bases). The CDR3 runs 13 residues. V shed 7 bases and J shed 3 bases, with 12 bases lying between them. The germline CDR1 and CDR2 sequences are DFQATT and SNEGSKA (reference sequence). The chain's CDR3 is CSVRERDTGELFF. DNA for the CDR3: TGCAGTGTCCGGGAGAGAGACACCGGGGAGCTGTTTTTT.

This clonotype was seen a handful of times. The V gene is TRBV18, the J gene TRBJ1-2, with TRBD1 matching 7 bases. This CDR3 spans 13 amino acids. Per germline, CDR1 KGHSH and CDR2 LQKENI. J lost 4 bases, V lost 5 bases, and 4 bases had no gene match. The CDR3 spells CASSAGQSYGYTF. In DNA form, the CDR3 reads TGTGCCAGCTCAGCGGGACAGAGCTATGGCTACACCTTC.

This clonotype was detected a few times. The chain recombines TRBV5-1 with TRBJ2-2; TRBD1 aligns across 9 bases. The germline CDR1 and CDR2 sequences are SGHRS and YFSETQ. The CDR3 covers 16 residues. Trimming at V came to 5 bases and at J to 1 base, leaving 6 bases not matched to a gene. CDR3 protein: CASRVSGQGNTGELFF. In DNA, the CDR3 is TGCGCCAGCAGGGTTTCGGGACAGGGGAACACCGGGGAGCTGTTTTTT. Full variable domain (remainder filled in from reference TRBV5-1 and TRBJ2-2): KAGVTQTPRYLIKTRGQQVTLSCSPISGHRSVSWYQQTPGQGLQFLFEYFSETQRNKGNFPGRFSGRQFSNSRSEMNVSTLELGDSALYLCASRVSGQGNTGELFFGEGSRLTVL.

This clonotype appeared a few times. V is TRBV6-1 and J is TRBJ2-7, with TRBD2 identical over 13 bases. Trimming at V came to 5 bases and at J to 5 bases, leaving 6 bases not matched to a gene. This CDR3 is built from 15 residues. Germline CDR1 and CDR2: MNHNS and SASEGT. The DNA for the CDR3 is TGTGCCAGCAGTAAACTAGCGGGAGGGCCCCACGAGCAGTACTTC. Its translation: CASSKLAGGPHEQYF.

The chain is built from TRBV27 and TRBJ2-7; tentative D call: TRBD2 (6 bases). The germline CDR1 and CDR2 sequences are MNHEY and SMNVEV (reference sequence). Trimming removed 0 bases at V and 5 bases at J, with 11 bases between. The CDR3 is made up of 14 amino acids. CDR3 sequence reads: CASSLSRETHEQYF. Written as DNA, the CDR3 is TGTGCCAGCAGTTTATCCCGGGAGACCCACGAGCAGTACTTC.

V is TRBV12-3 or TRBV12-4 and J is TRBJ2-7; 9 nucleotides match TRBD1. V was pared by 3 bases and J by 1 base, with 7 bases of the junction left unmatched. This CDR3 has 16 amino acids. The DNA of the CDR3 is TGTGCCAGCAGTTTGTTTGGGACAGGGTCATCCTACGAGCAGTACTTC. It encodes CASSLFGTGSSYEQYF.

This clonotype was seen more than once but under ten times. Being one base from a much bigger clone, this may be a read error. This chain links TRBV2 with TRBJ1-1; a possible D gene is TRBD1 (6 bases). This CDR3 region has 13 residues. Germline V gene sequence: CDR1 SNHLY, CDR2 FYNNEI. CDR3 coding DNA: TGTGCCAGCAGCAAAGACAGGAACACTGAAGTTTTCTTT. Translating it yields CASSKDRNTEVFF.

The rearrangement uses TRBV5-1 and TRBJ2-2, with 7 bases matching TRBD2. Germline-derived CDR1 and CDR2 are SGHRS and YFSETQ. The CDR3 runs 16 residues. Germline trimming cut 0 bases from V and 1 base from J; bases unmatched to any gene: 3. CDR3 in amino acids: CASSLVASGNTGELFF. The CDR3 DNA follows: TGCGCCAGCAGCTTGGTGGCTAGCGGGAACACCGGGGAGCTGTTTTTT. Looking up the rest from reference TRBV5-1 and TRBJ2-2 gives the full variable domain: KAGVTQTPRYLIKTRGQQVTLSCSPISGHRSVSWYQQTPGQGLQFLFEYFSETQRNKGNFPGRFSGRQFSNSRSEMNVSTLELGDSALYLCASSLVASGNTGELFFGEGSRLTVL.

The sample holds a few counts of this clonotype. The chain has TRBV6-2 or TRBV6-3 and TRBJ1-1; possible D gene TRBD1, 6 bases. The germline V gene encodes CDR1 MNHEY and CDR2 SVGEGT. The CDR3 covers 16 residues. With 2 bases removed from V and 1 base from J, the gap between germline ends came to 14 bases. CDR3 DNA sequence: TGTGCCAGCAGTTACCATTTACCGGGACAGAACACTGAAGCTTTCTTT. It encodes CASSYHLPGQNTEAFF.

This clonotype has a handful of counts. The chain recombines TRBV11-2 with TRBJ2-1; D is uncertain. Trimming took 7 bases from V and 8 from J, leaving 12 bases between them. The germline V gene encodes CDR1 SGHAT and CDR2 FQNNGV. CDR3 size: 12 residues. This CDR3 reads CASTPPSDEQFF. The CDR3 bases are TGTGCCAGCACCCCCCCTTCGGATGAGCAGTTCTTC.